These 10 T cell receptor beta chains share one sample of origin, sequenced in a study of T cells in Graves' hyperthyroidism and ophthalmopathy. The CDR3 regions of TCR beta were amplified from RNA transcripts. Using the HTBI primer set, a first-round RT-PCR was run on the TCR CDR3. TCRdb re-derived calls from the multiplex PCR reads in MiXCR, one entry per CDR3 protein. The profile shows hundreds of thousands of distinct CDR3 sequences, around 13% of them singletons. Material: blood. Receptors were obtained from a woman aged 18-29 years with Graves' hyperthyroidism.

This clonotype was detected many times. The V call is TRBV20-1, the J call TRBJ2-3, with 8 bases that match TRBD2. After removal of 0 bases from V and 0 bases from J, the junction contained 5 bases not matched to a gene. This CDR3 is 16 amino acids long. Per the germline V gene, CDR1 is DFQATT and CDR2 is SNEGSKA (reference sequence). The chain's CDR3 is CSARDLRTSSTDTQYF. CDR3 DNA: TGCAGTGCTAGAGATCTTAGGACTAGCAGCACAGATACGCAGTATTTT.

In regard to this clonotype: With a much larger clone just one base away, this may be a read error. In nucleotides, the CDR3 is TGTGCCGGCCGGCCCGGGACTAGCGGGGGAGGGCAGTTCTTC. Translating gives CAGRPGTSGGGQFF. This rearrangement joins TRBV2 to TRBJ2-1; 14 nucleotides line up with TRBD2. V was pared by 11 bases and J by 12 bases, with 12 bases of the junction left unmatched. The CDR3 covers 14 residues. Germline CDR1 is SNHLY and CDR2 is FYNNEI.

This clonotype was recorded many times. The rearrangement joins TRBV6-5 to TRBJ1-4; 7 nucleotides agree with TRBD1. V was pared by 0 bases and J by 8 bases, with 6 bases of the junction left unmatched. Germline V gene lookup returns CDR1 MNHEY and CDR2 SVGAGI. This CDR3 spans 15 amino acids. The CDR3 loop reads CASSYSATGKEKLFF. As DNA, the CDR3 is TGTGCCAGCAGTTACTCGGCGACAGGGAAGGAAAAACTGTTTTTT.

V is TRBV20-1 and J is TRBJ2-2, with D possibly matching TRBD1 (5 bases). Trimming cost V 6 bases and J 5 bases, with 19 bases left between them. Germline V gene data show CDR1 as DFQATT and CDR2 as SNEGSKA (reference sequence). This CDR3 contains 15 residues. The CDR3 sequence is CSALASDTLTGELFF. The CDR3 nucleotides are TGCAGTGCCTTAGCTTCGGACACACTGACCGGGGAGCTGTTTTTT.

This clonotype was seen ten or more times. This chain links TRBV7-9 with TRBJ1-4, with no clear D. V gave up 5 bases and J gave up 3 bases, with 19 bases separating them. The CDR3 consists of 17 residues. The germline CDR1 and CDR2 sequences are SEHNR and FQNEAQ (reference sequence). The CDR3 reads CASSTTWEGRANEKLFF. The CDR3 DNA reads as TGTGCCAGCAGCACCACCTGGGAAGGGCGAGCTAATGAAAAACTGTTTTTT.

This clonotype was counted only a few times. The genes are TRBV19 and TRBJ1-5; 8 bases line up with TRBD1. CDR1 is LNHDA, CDR2 SQIVND, per germline (reference sequence). The CDR3 totals 14 residues. The trim removed 8 bases at V and 0 bases at J, leaving 3 bases unmatched. The CDR3 nucleotides read TGTGCCAGTTCGGACAGGGTTAGCAATCAGCCCCAGCATTTT. It yields the protein CASSDRVSNQPQHF. Looking up the rest from reference TRBV19 and TRBJ1-5 gives the full variable domain: DGGITQSPKYLFRKEGQNVTLSCEQNLNHDAMYWYRQDPGQGLRLIYYSQIVNDFQKGDIAEGYSVSREKKESFPLTVTSAQKNPTAFYLCASSDRVSNQPQHFGDGTRLSIL.

This chain links TRBV2 with TRBJ1-5; 7 nucleotides match TRBD1. CDR1 is SNHLY, CDR2 FYNNEI, per germline. V trimming: 5 bases; J trimming: 7 bases; junction bases outside the gene matches: 8. There are 14 residues in the CDR3. CDR3 nucleotide sequence: TGTGCCAGCAGTTTTCAGACAGGGCGGCAGCCCCAGCATTTT. Encoded protein: CASSFQTGRQPQHF.

In its sample, this clonotype was seen many times. The chain joins TRBV11-3 to TRBJ1-1; the D is unclear. CDR1 and CDR2 from the germline V gene are SGHNT and YENEEA. V lost 3 bases to trimming and J lost 1 base, with 3 bases between them. This CDR3 region has 12 residues. CDR3 sequence: CASSFRNTEAFF. The CDR3 DNA is TGTGCCAGCAGCTTCAGGAACACTGAAGCTTTCTTT.

This clonotype was recorded many times. The chain links TRBV27 to TRBJ2-3, with D uncertain. CDR1 MNHEY and CDR2 SMNVEV come from the germline V gene (reference sequence). Between the trimmed V and J ends, which lost 5 bases and 2 bases, there was a span of 17 bases. The CDR3 loop spans 16 amino acids. CDR3 region: CASSPLIGLITDTQYF. CDR3 coding DNA: TGTGCCAGCAGTCCACTTATAGGGCTAATCACAGATACGCAGTATTTT.

This clonotype showed up many times. The rearrangement uses TRBV7-8 and TRBJ2-7; D is perhaps TRBD1 (5 bases). The CDR3 has 16 residues. The V gene's germline CDR1 is SGHVS and CDR2 FQNEAQ. The V and J ends lost 1 base and 0 bases respectively, with 13 bases between them. The CDR3 sequence: CASSLGHWGPSYEQYF. The CDR3 DNA reads TGTGCCAGCAGCTTAGGGCATTGGGGCCCCTCCTACGAGCAGTACTTC.